The 24 T cell receptor beta chains in this list originate from one sample, sequenced in a study of T cell changes during pregnancy in multiple sclerosis. Generated by immunoSEQ multiplex PCR, the TCRdb table keeps only in-frame clones and is missing some. The table has over 50,000 clones, around 90% seen once. Specimen: peripheral blood, collected in the first trimester of pregnancy. The receptors come from a female donor in good health, enrolled as a control in a pregnancy study.

This chain links TRBV19 with TRBJ1-1; a possible D gene is TRBD1 (5 bases). Germline V CDR1 and CDR2: LNHDA, SQIVND (reference sequence). The germline V and J ends were trimmed by 3 bases and 0 bases, with 14 bases remaining between them. This CDR3 has 16 amino acids. CDR3 in amino acids: CASSIWGVGMNTEAFF. The CDR3 nucleotides read TGTGCCAGTAGTATTTGGGGGGTTGGTATGAACACTGAAGCTTTCTTT.

V usage is TRBV6-5 and J usage is TRBJ2-3; D is unresolved. V lost 3 bases, J lost 4 bases, and 14 bases lay in between. The CDR3 totals 15 residues. The germline gives CDR1 MNHEY, CDR2 SVGAGI. The CDR3 DNA sequence: TGTGCCAGCAGTTATTCAGGTTCCCACCCAGATACGCAGTATTTT. It encodes CASSYSGSHPDTQYF.

The genes are TRBV10-3 and TRBJ1-2, with unresolved D. V lost 3 bases and J lost 4, with 12 bases in between. Germline CDR1 reads ENHRY; CDR2 reads SYGVKD. The CDR3 is 14 amino acids. CDR3 bases: TGTGCCATCAGTGAAGCCAACTCGGTCTATGGCTACACCTTC. Protein: CAISEANSVYGYTF.

The gene calls are TRBV11-2 and TRBJ2-4, with TRBD1 matching 8 bases. V was pared by 0 bases and J by 16 bases, with 8 bases of the junction left unmatched. The CDR3 extends over 13 amino acids. From germline, CDR1 is SGHAT and CDR2 FQNNGV. The CDR3 protein is CASSLDLDRVIYF. The CDR3 DNA sequence: TGTGCCAGCAGCTTAGATTTGGACAGGGTTATATACTTC.

This chain links TRBV14 with TRBJ2-7; no clear D. CDR1 is SGHDN and CDR2 is FVKESK in the germline V gene. V lost 0 bases to trimming and J lost 1 base, with 4 bases between them. This CDR3 region has 13 residues. The CDR3: CASSQDISYEQYF. In nucleotides, the CDR3 is TGTGCCAGCAGCCAAGATATATCCTACGAGCAGTACTTC.

Points on this clone: As the CDR3 is not closed by the conserved phenylalanine or tryptophan, this likely results from a read error. The limits of the CDR3 on the DNA are not certain, so only TCRdb's listed CDR3 is given. The rearrangement uses TRBV7-9 and TRBJ2-7; TRBD2 reflects the table's D call only, with no check against the DNA. The CDR3 is 11 amino acids long, termini counted. Germline V gene sequence: CDR1 SEHNR, CDR2 FQNEAQ (reference sequence). CDR3 amino acids: CAIDLADPGPG.

This clone was observed a single time. CDR3 in amino acids: CASSEEVGWDTIYF. CDR3 in DNA: TGTGCCAGCAGCGAAGAGGTTGGGTGGGACACCATATATTTT. The V gene is TRBV9, the J gene TRBJ1-3; D gene uncertain. CDR1 and CDR2 from the germline V gene are SGDLS and YYNGEE. Deletions cut 3 bases from V and 8 bases from J, with 15 bases between. This CDR3 has 14 amino acids.

The rearrangement uses TRBV19 and TRBJ1-2, with D uncertain. V lost 3 bases and J 4 bases, leaving 15 bases between the germline ends. The germline gives CDR1 LNHDA, CDR2 SQIVND (reference sequence). The CDR3 totals 15 residues. CDR3 loop: CASSIGYGAIYGYTF. In DNA, the CDR3 is TGTGCCAGTAGTATTGGTTACGGAGCGATCTATGGCTACACCTTC.

V and J are TRBV10-3 and TRBJ2-7; 11 bases map to TRBD1. Germline V gene lookup returns CDR1 ENHRY and CDR2 SYGVKD. The CDR3 totals 15 residues. V lost 3 bases, J lost 7 bases, and 8 bases stayed unmatched. CDR3 residues: CAISDPGQGGLEQYF. For the CDR3, the DNA is TGTGCCATCAGTGACCCGGGACAGGGGGGTTTGGAGCAGTACTTC.

The chain carries TRBV6-5 and TRBJ2-5; perhaps TRBD2 as D (5 bases). This CDR3 has 13 amino acids. Germline V lookup: CDR1 MNHEY, CDR2 SVGAGI. Trimming pared 0 bases from V and 10 bases from J, leaving 12 bases between. CDR3 loop: CASSYSRLANQYF. Here the CDR3 DNA reads TGTGCCAGCAGTTACTCGAGGCTAGCAAACCAGTACTTC.

The V call is TRBV28, the J call TRBJ1-6; D is unresolved. Looked up from germline, CDR1 is MDHEN and CDR2 is SYDVKM. Trimming took off 5 bases at V and 10 bases at J, with 15 bases between the two ends. There are 14 residues in the CDR3. Here the CDR3 reads CASSLLGNWSPLHF. Here the CDR3 DNA reads TGTGCCAGCAGTCTCCTCGGGAATTGGTCACCCCTCCACTTT. Based on the CDR3 plus reference TRBV28 and TRBJ1-6, the full variable domain is DVKVTQSSRYLVKRTGEKVFLECVQDMDHENMFWYRQDPGLGLRLIYFSYDVKMKEKGDIPEGYSVSREKKERFSLILESASTNQTSMYLCASSLLGNWSPLHFGNGTRLTVT.

This clone was counted a few times. The chain joins TRBV5-4 to TRBJ2-2; D might be TRBD1 (6 bases). Germline V CDR1 and CDR2: SGHNT, YYREEE (reference sequence). This CDR3 has 14 residues. V lost 4 bases to trimming and J lost 2 bases, with 9 bases between them. The chain's CDR3 is CASSMGHNTGELFF. CDR3 sequence (DNA): TGTGCCAGCAGCATGGGACACAACACCGGGGAGCTGTTTTTT.

The chain employs TRBV4-1 and TRBJ1-4; 7 nucleotides line up with TRBD1. With V trimmed by 2 bases and J by 5 bases, 8 bases remained unmatched. Germline V gene sequence: CDR1 MGHRA, CDR2 YSYEKL. The CDR3 spans 16 residues. For the CDR3, the DNA is TGCGCCAGCAGCCAAATCCGACAGGGTGGGAATGAAAAACTGTTTTTT. Protein product: CASSQIRQGGNEKLFF.

This rearrangement joins TRBV19 to TRBJ1-5; no clear D gene. Germline V gives CDR1 LNHDA, CDR2 SQIVND (reference sequence). V gave up 3 bases and J gave up 0 bases, with 9 bases separating them. This CDR3 spans 15 amino acids. CDR3 loop: CASSISQYSNQPQHF. The CDR3 DNA follows: TGTGCCAGTAGTATTTCACAATATAGCAATCAGCCCCAGCATTTT.

V and J are TRBV7-9 and TRBJ1-2, with a weak D call TRBD1 (6 bases). CDR1 is SEHNR, CDR2 FQNEAQ, per germline (reference sequence). The CDR3 extends over 15 amino acids. Trimming took off 2 bases at V and 7 bases at J, with 17 bases between the two ends. In DNA, the CDR3 is TGTGCCAGCAGCTTAAATGGCAGGGGCGCGGGTGGCTACACCTTC. Translation gives CASSLNGRGAGGYTF.

V and J are TRBV5-4 and TRBJ1-5; 9 bases agree with TRBD1. The CDR3 spans 15 residues. Trimming took 4 bases from V and 6 from J; bases not matched to a gene: 8. Germline V gene sequence: CDR1 SGHNT, CDR2 YYREEE (reference sequence). This chain's CDR3 is CASSLEQGAGQPQHF. CDR3 DNA sequence: TGTGCCAGCAGCCTCGAACAGGGGGCGGGTCAGCCCCAGCATTTT.

The CDR3 DNA is TGTGCCAGCAGTTACTTGAGGGAGGGGACCGGGGAGCTGTTTTTT. Translation: CASSYLREGTGELFF. This rearrangement joins TRBV6-5 to TRBJ2-2; 7 bases match TRBD2. The V and J ends lost 1 base and 5 bases, in that order; junction bases with no gene match: 4. The CDR3 has 15 amino acids. CDR1 and CDR2 (germline): MNHEY, SVGAGI.

This chain joins TRBV18 and TRBJ1-2; the D is unclear. The CDR3 is made up of 13 amino acids. Trimming stripped 2 bases from V and 13 bases from J, with 17 bases between. Germline assignment: CDR1 KGHSH and CDR2 LQKENI. The CDR3 DNA follows: TGTGCCAGCTCACCAGAAACACAACTGGGCGCCACCTTC. Residues: CASSPETQLGATF. Using reference TRBV18 and TRBJ1-2 for the parts outside the CDR3, the full variable domain is NAGVMQNPRHLVRRRGQEARLRCSPMKGHSHVYWYRQLPEEGLKFMVYLQKENIIDESGMPKERFSAEFPKEGPSILRIQQVVRGDSAAYFCASSPETQLGATFGSGTRLTVV.

The CDR3 DNA reads TGTGCCAGCAGCTTAGAAGCTGGGCAGAGGGGGAACATTCAGTACTTC. It yields the protein CASSLEAGQRGNIQYF. J is TRBJ2-4 and V is TRBV7-8; a possible D gene is TRBD1 (6 bases). The CDR3 has 16 amino acids. Trimming stripped 1 base from V and 7 bases from J, with 17 bases between. Germline-derived CDR1 and CDR2 are SGHVS and FQNEAQ.

The V and J genes are TRBV27 and TRBJ2-5; possibly TRBD1 for D (5 bases). In germline, CDR1 is MNHEY, CDR2 SMNVEV (reference sequence). V lost 5 bases, J lost 5 bases, and 9 bases lay in between. The CDR3 has 12 residues. The CDR3 loop reads CASSAGRETQYF. CDR3 DNA: TGTGCCAGCAGTGCAGGGCGGGAGACCCAGTACTTC.

The chain couples TRBV6-1 to TRBJ1-1, with D uncertain. The CDR3 is 12 residues long. The ends were cut back, 6 bases at V and 0 bases at J, with 5 bases in the middle. Germline CDR1 reads MNHNS; CDR2 reads SASEGT. The CDR3 DNA reads as TGTGCCAGCAGCCAGGTGAACACTGAAGCTTTCTTT. Residues: CASSQVNTEAFF.

The CDR3 loop reads CASSLSSGGQHYGYTF. In DNA form, the CDR3 reads TGTGCCAGCAGTTTATCGAGCGGGGGCCAACACTATGGCTACACCTTC. V usage is TRBV27 and J usage is TRBJ1-2; D might be TRBD1 (6 bases). CDR1 is MNHEY and CDR2 is SMNVEV in the germline V gene (reference sequence). V gave up 0 bases and J gave up 3 bases, with 14 bases separating them. This CDR3 is 16 amino acids long.

The genes are TRBV5-1 and TRBJ2-1; 8 nucleotides align to TRBD1. CDR3 size: 15 residues. The V gene's germline CDR1 is SGHRS and CDR2 YFSETQ. The trim removed 3 bases at V and 7 bases at J, leaving 9 bases unmatched. For the CDR3, the DNA is TGCGCCAGCAGCTCGGATACAGGGGGGTGGAATGAGCAGTTCTTC. As protein: CASSSDTGGWNEQFF.

The chain carries TRBV4-3 and TRBJ2-3, with D possibly being TRBD2 (5 bases). Germline values: CDR1 LGHNA, CDR2 YSLEER. Trimming stripped 0 bases from V and 0 bases from J, with 13 bases between. CDR3 length: 17 residues. The CDR3 loop reads CASSQDLSGTSTDTQYF. CDR3 DNA sequence: TGCGCCAGCAGCCAAGATCTCAGCGGAACTAGCACAGATACGCAGTATTTT.